This passage covers 16 T cell receptor beta chains from one sample sequenced in a study of cytomegalovirus exposure and HLA in healthy donors. PCR amplification relied on 60 Vbeta primers (plus 13 Jbeta primers). Data came from immunoSEQ multiplex PCR; TCRdb stores just in-frame clones and leaves some out. The repertoire holds some 120,000 clones, with roughly four fifths as singletons. Input material: PBMCs. The receptors were gathered from a male donor in good health and CMV-seropositive.

This rearrangement joins TRBV5-5 to TRBJ1-2, with D possibly TRBD1 on 5 matching bases. With 2 bases removed from V and 3 bases from J, the gap between germline ends came to 8 bases. CDR1 is SGHKS and CDR2 is YYEKEE in the germline V gene (reference sequence). This CDR3 spans 13 amino acids. The chain's CDR3 is CASSLTGDYGYTF. CDR3 coding DNA: TGTGCCAGCAGCTTAACAGGAGACTATGGCTACACCTTC.

This clone was seen only once. The chain uses TRBV28 and TRBJ1-5, with D maybe TRBD1 (6 bases). From germline, CDR1 is MDHEN and CDR2 SYDVKM. V lost 3 bases and J 2 bases, leaving 14 bases between the germline ends. The CDR3 totals 16 residues. The CDR3 loop is CASSLGGGAGNQPQHF. The CDR3 bases are TGTGCCAGCAGTTTGGGGGGGGGCGCGGGCAATCAGCCCCAGCATTTT.

The chain employs TRBV5-1 and TRBJ2-7; 8 bases agree with TRBD1. Trimming removed 0 bases from V and 4 bases from J; junction bases left unmatched: 6. Per germline, CDR1 SGHRS and CDR2 YFSETQ. The CDR3 covers 15 residues. CDR3 in DNA: TGCGCCAGCAGCTTGGAGTCAGGGGGCTTTTACGAGCAGTACTTC. Translated, it gives CASSLESGGFYEQYF.

The V and J genes are TRBV9 and TRBJ2-1; the D gene is possibly TRBD2 (5 bases). The V end was cut by 3 bases, the J end by 1 base, with 14 bases between. The CDR3 runs 16 residues. Germline V gene lookup returns CDR1 SGDLS and CDR2 YYNGEE. The CDR3 coding sequence is TGTGCCAGCAGCGAGTTGAGAGAGGGTTCCTACAATGAGCAGTTCTTC. Translating it yields CASSELREGSYNEQFF.

This chain links TRBV4-2 with TRBJ2-7, with D possibly being TRBD2 (7 bases). CDR3 length equals 16 residues. Deletions cut 0 bases from V and 1 base from J, with 13 bases between. The germline V gene has CDR1 LGHNA and CDR2 YNFKEQ. The CDR3 loop is CASSQDGGGVSYEQYF. The CDR3 DNA is TGTGCCAGCAGCCAAGATGGGGGGGGCGTTTCCTACGAGCAGTACTTC.

This clone was counted only a few times. At one boundary the junction diverges from the germline segment, which might be a read error. This rearrangement joins TRBV19 to TRBJ1-2; a possible D gene is TRBD1 (5 bases). The CDR3 runs 13 residues. Germline V lookup: CDR1 LNHDA, CDR2 SQIVND (reference sequence). The CDR3 nucleotides are TGTGCCAGTAGCATAGGGGCAGAAATCCGATACACCTTC. It is translated as CASSIGAEIRYTF.

The CDR3 nucleotides read TGTGCCAGCAGTTTATCGCTCCCGGGACTAGCGGGCGATGAGCAGTTCTTC. Translation gives CASSLSLPGLAGDEQFF. The chain employs TRBV27 and TRBJ2-1; 12 bases map to TRBD2. J was trimmed by 8 bases and V by 0 bases; bases with no gene match: 8. CDR1 is MNHEY, CDR2 SMNVEV, per germline (reference sequence). This CDR3 has 17 residues.

This clone was seen once. The V call is TRBV11-2, the J call TRBJ2-1; maybe TRBD1 (7 bases). V gave up 5 bases and J gave up 4 bases, with 15 bases separating them. The CDR3 contains 15 residues. Per the germline V gene, CDR1 is SGHAT and CDR2 is FQNNGV. The CDR3: CASSPLTGRYNEQFF. The CDR3 DNA reads as TGTGCCAGCAGCCCCTTGACAGGGAGGTACAATGAGCAGTTCTTC.

The chain links TRBV5-4 to TRBJ2-1, with 11 bases aligning to TRBD2. Germline V gives CDR1 SGHNT, CDR2 YYREEE (reference sequence). J lost 5 bases, V lost 4 bases, and 14 bases had no gene match. The length of the CDR3 is 18 residues. The chain's CDR3 is CASSPGKTSGTVNNEQFF. The CDR3 nucleotides read TGTGCCAGCAGCCCCGGAAAGACTAGCGGGACGGTAAACAATGAGCAGTTCTTC.

This chain links TRBV9 with TRBJ2-1; the D gene is possibly TRBD2 (5 bases). The length of the CDR3 is 15 residues. The germline V gene encodes CDR1 SGDLS and CDR2 YYNGEE. Trimming removed 0 bases at V and 2 bases at J, with 9 bases between. The CDR3 region is CASSVGRTPYNEQFF. The CDR3 nucleotides read TGTGCCAGCAGCGTAGGAAGGACTCCCTACAATGAGCAGTTCTTC.

V is TRBV5-4 and J is TRBJ2-1, with 8 bases identical to TRBD2. The J segment lost 7 bases and the V segment lost 0 bases, leaving 9 bases of the junction unmatched. Germline loops: CDR1 SGHNT, CDR2 YYREEE (reference sequence). This CDR3 is built from 16 residues. CDR3 region: CASSLGGAGGRNEQFF. CDR3 sequence (DNA): TGTGCCAGCAGCTTGGGGGGGGCGGGAGGTCGAAATGAGCAGTTCTTC.

In DNA form, the CDR3 reads TGTGCCACCAGCAGAGTTTTCGCAGGGTCCTACGAGCAGTACTTC. Its translation is CATSRVFAGSYEQYF. This chain joins TRBV15 and TRBJ2-7; a possible D gene is TRBD1 (5 bases). Germline assignment: CDR1 LNHNV and CDR2 YYDKDF (reference sequence). The V end lost 1 base, the J end lost 1 base, and 11 bases lay between the germline ends. The CDR3 loop spans 15 amino acids.

The chain links TRBV30 to TRBJ1-1; D remains unclear. Trimming pared 0 bases from V and 0 bases from J, leaving 8 bases between. Germline CDR1 reads GTSNPN; CDR2 reads SVGIG (reference sequence). The CDR3 is 14 residues long. The CDR3 region is CAWSVVAMNTEAFF. In DNA form, the CDR3 reads TGTGCCTGGAGTGTGGTAGCTATGAACACTGAAGCTTTCTTT.

The chain recombines TRBV28 with TRBJ2-2; maybe TRBD1 (5 bases). V lost 9 bases and J 1 base, leaving 21 bases between the germline ends. The CDR3 is made up of 17 amino acids. Germline assignment: CDR1 MDHEN and CDR2 SYDVKM. CDR3 residues: CASGAPIVAENTGELFF. The CDR3 region has the DNA TGTGCCAGTGGGGCCCCTATAGTTGCGGAGAACACCGGGGAGCTGTTTTTT.

This chain uses TRBV28 with TRBJ2-2; D is perhaps TRBD2 (5 bases). Germline CDR1 MDHEN, CDR2 SYDVKM. Trimming shortened V by 10 bases and J by 0 bases, and 12 bases separated the two germline ends. The CDR3 has 14 amino acids. As DNA, the CDR3 is TGTGCCACCTCGGACTTAACGAACACCGGGGAGCTGTTTTTT. It yields the protein CATSDLTNTGELFF.

Here the CDR3 reads CASSLTVGREQYF. The CDR3 bases are TGTGCCAGCAGCTTGACAGTCGGGCGCGAGCAGTACTTC. The chain employs TRBV13 and TRBJ2-7; D is possibly TRBD1 (5 bases). The CDR3 is made up of 13 amino acids. Germline CDR1 PRHDT, CDR2 FYEKMQ (reference sequence). Deletions cut 3 bases from V and 6 bases from J, with 12 bases between.